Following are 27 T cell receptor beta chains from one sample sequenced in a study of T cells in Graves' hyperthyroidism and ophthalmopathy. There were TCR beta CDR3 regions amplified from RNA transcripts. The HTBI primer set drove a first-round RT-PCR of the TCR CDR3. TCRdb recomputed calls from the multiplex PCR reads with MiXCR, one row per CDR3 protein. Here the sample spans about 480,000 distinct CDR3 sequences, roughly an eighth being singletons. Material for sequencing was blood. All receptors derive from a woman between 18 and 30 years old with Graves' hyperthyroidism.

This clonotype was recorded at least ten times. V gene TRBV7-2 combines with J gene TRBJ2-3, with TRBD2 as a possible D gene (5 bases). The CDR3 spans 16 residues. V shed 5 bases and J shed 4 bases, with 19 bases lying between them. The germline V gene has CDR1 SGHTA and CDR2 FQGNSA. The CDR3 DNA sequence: TGTGCCAGCAGCCGATCGATAGGGAGTAACTCAGATACGCAGTATTTT. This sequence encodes CASSRSIGSNSDTQYF.

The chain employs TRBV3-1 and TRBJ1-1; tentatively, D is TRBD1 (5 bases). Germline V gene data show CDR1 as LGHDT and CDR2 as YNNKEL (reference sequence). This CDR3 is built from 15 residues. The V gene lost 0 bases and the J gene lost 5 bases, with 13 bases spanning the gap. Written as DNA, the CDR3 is TGTGCCAGCAGCCAAGACAGGGTCTCAGGAACTGAAGCTTTCTTT. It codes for CASSQDRVSGTEAFF.

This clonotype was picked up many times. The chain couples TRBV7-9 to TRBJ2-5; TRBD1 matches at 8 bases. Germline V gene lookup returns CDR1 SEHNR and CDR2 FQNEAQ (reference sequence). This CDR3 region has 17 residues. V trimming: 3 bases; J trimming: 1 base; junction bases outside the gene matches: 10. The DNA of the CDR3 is TGTGCCAGCAGCTTCCCGGGGACAGGTTATGCCCAAGAGACCCAGTACTTC. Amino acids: CASSFPGTGYAQETQYF.

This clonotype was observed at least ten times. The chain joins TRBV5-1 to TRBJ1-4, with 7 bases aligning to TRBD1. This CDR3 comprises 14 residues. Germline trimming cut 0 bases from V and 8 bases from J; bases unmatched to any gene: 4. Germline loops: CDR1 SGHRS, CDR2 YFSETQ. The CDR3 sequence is CASSLGQGGEKLFF. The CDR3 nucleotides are TGCGCCAGCAGCTTGGGACAGGGTGGCGAAAAACTGTTTTTT.

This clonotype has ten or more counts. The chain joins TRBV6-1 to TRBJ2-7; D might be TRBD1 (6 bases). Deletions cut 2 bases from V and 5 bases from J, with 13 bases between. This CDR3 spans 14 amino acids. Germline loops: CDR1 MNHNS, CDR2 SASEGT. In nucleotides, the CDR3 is TGTGCCAGCAGTGAATACAGGGTTGACGACGAGCAGTACTTC. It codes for CASSEYRVDDEQYF.

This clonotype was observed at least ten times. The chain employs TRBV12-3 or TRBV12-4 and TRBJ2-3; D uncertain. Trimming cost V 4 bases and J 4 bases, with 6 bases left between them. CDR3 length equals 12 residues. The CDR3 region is CASSYPADTQYF. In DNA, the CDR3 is TGTGCCAGCAGTTACCCGGCAGATACGCAGTATTTT.

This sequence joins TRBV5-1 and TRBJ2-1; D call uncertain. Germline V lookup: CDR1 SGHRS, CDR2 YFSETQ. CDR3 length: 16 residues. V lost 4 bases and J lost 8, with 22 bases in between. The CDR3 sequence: CASSPDSTQVGDEQFF. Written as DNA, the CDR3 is TGCGCCAGCAGCCCTGATTCGACGCAGGTAGGCGATGAGCAGTTCTTC.

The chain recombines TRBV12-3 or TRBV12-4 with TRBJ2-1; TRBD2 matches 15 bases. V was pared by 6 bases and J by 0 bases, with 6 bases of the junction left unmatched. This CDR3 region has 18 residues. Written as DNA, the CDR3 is TGTGCCAGCAGAGGGACTAGCGGGAGGCCCAGCTCCTACAATGAGCAGTTCTTC. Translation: CASRGTSGRPSSYNEQFF.

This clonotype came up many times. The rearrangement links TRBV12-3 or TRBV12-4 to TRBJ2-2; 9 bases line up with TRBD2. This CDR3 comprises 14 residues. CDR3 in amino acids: CALGREGDTGELFF. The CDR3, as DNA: TGTGCTCTAGGGCGGGAGGGCGACACCGGGGAGCTGTTTTTT.

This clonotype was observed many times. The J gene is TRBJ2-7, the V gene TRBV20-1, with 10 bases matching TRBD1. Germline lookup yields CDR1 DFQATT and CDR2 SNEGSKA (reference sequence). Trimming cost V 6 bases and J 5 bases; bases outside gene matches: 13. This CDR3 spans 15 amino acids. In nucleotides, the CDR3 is TGCAGTGCCCTCAACGACAGGGGGCATATCCACGAGCAGTACGTC. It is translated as CSALNDRGHIHEQYV.

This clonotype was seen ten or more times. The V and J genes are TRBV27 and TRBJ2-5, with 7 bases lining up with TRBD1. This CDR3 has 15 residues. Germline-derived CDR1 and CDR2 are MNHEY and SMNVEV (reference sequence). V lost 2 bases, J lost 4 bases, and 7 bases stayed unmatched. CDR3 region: CASSLKTGWAETQYF. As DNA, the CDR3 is TGTGCCAGCAGTTTAAAGACAGGGTGGGCAGAGACCCAGTACTTC.

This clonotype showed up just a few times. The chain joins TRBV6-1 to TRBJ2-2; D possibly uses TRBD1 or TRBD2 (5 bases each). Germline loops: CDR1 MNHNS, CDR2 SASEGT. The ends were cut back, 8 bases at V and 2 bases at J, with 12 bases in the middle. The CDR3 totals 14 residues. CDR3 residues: CASAWGFNTGELFF. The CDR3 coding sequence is TGTGCCAGCGCCTGGGGGTTCAACACCGGGGAGCTGTTTTTT.

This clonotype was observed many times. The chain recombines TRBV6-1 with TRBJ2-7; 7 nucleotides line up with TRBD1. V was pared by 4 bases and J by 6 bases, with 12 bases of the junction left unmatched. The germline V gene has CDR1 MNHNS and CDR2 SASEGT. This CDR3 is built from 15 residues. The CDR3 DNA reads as TGTGCCAGCAGTGGGAGACAGGGAGTAACGGTCGAGCAGTACGTC. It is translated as CASSGRQGVTVEQYV.

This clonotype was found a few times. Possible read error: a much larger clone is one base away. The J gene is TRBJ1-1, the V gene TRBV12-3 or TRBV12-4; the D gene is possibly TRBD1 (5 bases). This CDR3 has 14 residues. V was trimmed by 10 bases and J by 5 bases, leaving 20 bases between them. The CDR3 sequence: CANTRTGERTEAFF. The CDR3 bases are TGTGCCAATACCCGAACGGGGGAAAGGACTGAAGCTTTCTTT.

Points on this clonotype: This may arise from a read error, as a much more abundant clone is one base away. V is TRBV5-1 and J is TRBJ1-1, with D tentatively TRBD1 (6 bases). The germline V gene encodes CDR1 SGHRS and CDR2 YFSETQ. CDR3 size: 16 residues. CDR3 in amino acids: CASTPGGGGANTEALF. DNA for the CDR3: TGCGCCAGCACCCCTGGGGGGGGGGGCGCGAACACTGAAGCTCTCTTT. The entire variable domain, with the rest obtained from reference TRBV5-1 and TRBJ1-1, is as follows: KAGVTQTPRYLIKTRGQQVTLSCSPISGHRSVSWYQQTPGQGLQFLFEYFSETQRNKGNFPGRFSGRQFSNSRSEMNVSTLELGDSALYLCASTPGGGGANTEALFGQGTRLTVV.

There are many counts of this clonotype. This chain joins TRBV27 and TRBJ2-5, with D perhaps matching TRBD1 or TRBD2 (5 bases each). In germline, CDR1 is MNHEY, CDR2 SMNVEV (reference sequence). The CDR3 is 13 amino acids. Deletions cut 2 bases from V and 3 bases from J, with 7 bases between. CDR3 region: CASSLGDEETQYF. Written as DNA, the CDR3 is TGTGCCAGCAGTTTAGGGGACGAAGAGACCCAGTACTTC.

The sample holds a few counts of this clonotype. This CDR3 reads CASSQETGASSYNEQFF. Here the CDR3 DNA reads TGTGCCAGCAGTCAAGAGACAGGGGCTAGCTCCTACAATGAGCAGTTCTTC. The chain employs TRBV6-1 and TRBJ2-1; TRBD1 matches 8 bases. CDR3 size: 17 residues. V trimming: 5 bases; J trimming: 0 bases; junction bases outside the gene matches: 9. Germline V gene sequence: CDR1 MNHNS, CDR2 SASEGT.

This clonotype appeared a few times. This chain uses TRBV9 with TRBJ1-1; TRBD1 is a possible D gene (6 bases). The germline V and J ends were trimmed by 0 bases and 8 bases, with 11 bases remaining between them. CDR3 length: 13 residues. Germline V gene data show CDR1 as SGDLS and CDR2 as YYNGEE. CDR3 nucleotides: TGTGCCAGCAGCGTAGAGGGGGGAGGAGAAGCTTTCTTT. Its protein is CASSVEGGGEAFF.

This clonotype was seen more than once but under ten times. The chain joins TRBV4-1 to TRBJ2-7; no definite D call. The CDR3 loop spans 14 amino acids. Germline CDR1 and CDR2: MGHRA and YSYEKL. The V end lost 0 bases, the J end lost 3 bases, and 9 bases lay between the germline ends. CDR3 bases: TGCGCCAGCAGCCAAGACATCGAAAGCTACGAGCAGTACGTC. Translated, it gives CASSQDIESYEQYV.

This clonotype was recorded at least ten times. In DNA, the CDR3 is TGTGCCAGCAGCTCACTCGGGCTAGCGGAAAACAATGAGCAGTTCTTC. Its protein is CASSSLGLAENNEQFF. The chain has TRBV13 and TRBJ2-1, with 7 bases lining up with TRBD2. With 4 bases clipped from V and 5 bases from J, the junction kept 11 bases outside the gene matches. The CDR3 extends over 16 amino acids. Per germline, CDR1 PRHDT and CDR2 FYEKMQ (reference sequence).

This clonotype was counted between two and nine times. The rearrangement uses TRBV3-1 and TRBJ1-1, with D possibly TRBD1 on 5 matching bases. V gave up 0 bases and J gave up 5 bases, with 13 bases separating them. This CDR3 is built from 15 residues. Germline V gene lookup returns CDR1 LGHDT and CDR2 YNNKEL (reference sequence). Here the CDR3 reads CASSQEGGAGTEAFF. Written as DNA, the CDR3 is TGTGCCAGCAGCCAAGAGGGAGGGGCAGGGACTGAAGCTTTCTTT.

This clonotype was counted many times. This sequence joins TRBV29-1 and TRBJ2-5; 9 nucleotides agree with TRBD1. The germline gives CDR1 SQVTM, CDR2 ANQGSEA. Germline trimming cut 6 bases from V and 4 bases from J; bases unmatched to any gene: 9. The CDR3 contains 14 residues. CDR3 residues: CSVLVGTGRETQYF. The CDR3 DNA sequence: TGCAGCGTCCTCGTCGGGACAGGGCGAGAGACCCAGTACTTC.

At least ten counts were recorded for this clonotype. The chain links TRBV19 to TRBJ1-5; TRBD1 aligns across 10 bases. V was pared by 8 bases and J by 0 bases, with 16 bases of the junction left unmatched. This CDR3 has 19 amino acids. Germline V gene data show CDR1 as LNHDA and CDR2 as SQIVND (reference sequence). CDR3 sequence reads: CASQTPGQGSGCSNQPQHF. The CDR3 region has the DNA TGTGCCAGTCAAACCCCGGGACAGGGGAGTGGTTGTAGCAATCAGCCCCAGCATTTT.

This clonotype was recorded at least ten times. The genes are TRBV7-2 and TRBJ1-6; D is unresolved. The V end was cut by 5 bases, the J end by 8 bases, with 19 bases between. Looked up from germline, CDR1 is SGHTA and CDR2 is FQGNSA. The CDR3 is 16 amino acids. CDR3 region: CASSPGRGLKDSPLHF. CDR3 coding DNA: TGTGCCAGCAGCCCCGGCCGTGGGCTAAAGGATTCACCCCTCCACTTT.

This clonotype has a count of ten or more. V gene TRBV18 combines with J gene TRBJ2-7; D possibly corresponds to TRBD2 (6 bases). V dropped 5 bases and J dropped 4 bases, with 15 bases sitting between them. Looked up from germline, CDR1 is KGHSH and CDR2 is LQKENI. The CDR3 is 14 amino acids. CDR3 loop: CASSATGTPYEQYV. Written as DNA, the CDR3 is TGTGCCAGCTCAGCAACCGGGACTCCTTACGAGCAGTACGTC.

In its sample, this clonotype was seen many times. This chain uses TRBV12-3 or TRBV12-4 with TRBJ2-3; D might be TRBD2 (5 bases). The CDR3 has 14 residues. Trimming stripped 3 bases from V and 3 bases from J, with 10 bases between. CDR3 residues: CASSFVGETDTQYF. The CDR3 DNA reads TGTGCCAGCAGTTTCGTGGGAGAGACAGATACGCAGTATTTT.

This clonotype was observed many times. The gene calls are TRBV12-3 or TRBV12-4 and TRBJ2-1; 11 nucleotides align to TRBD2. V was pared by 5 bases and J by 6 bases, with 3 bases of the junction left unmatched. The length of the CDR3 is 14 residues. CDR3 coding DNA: TGTGCCAGCAGTATGGGGACTAGCGGCAATGAGCAGTTCTTC. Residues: CASSMGTSGNEQFF.